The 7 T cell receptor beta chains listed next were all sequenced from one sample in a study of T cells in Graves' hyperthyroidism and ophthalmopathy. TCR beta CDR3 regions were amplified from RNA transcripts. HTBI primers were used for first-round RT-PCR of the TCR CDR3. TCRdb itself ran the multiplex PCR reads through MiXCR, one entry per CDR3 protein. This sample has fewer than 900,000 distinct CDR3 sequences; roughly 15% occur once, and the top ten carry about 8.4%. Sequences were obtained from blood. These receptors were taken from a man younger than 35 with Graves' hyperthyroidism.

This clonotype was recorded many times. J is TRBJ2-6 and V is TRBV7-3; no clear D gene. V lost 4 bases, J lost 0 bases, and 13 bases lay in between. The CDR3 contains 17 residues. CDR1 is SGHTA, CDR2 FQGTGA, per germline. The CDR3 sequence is CASSSRFDLSGANVLTF. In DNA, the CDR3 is TGTGCCAGCAGCTCCCGCTTCGACCTCTCTGGGGCCAACGTCCTGACTTTC.

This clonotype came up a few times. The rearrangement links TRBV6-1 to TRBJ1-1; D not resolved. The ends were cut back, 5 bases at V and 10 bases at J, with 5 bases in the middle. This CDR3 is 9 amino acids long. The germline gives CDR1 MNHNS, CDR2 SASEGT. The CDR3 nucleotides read TGTGCCAGCAGTCCCCCAGCTTTCTTT. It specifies CASSPPAFF.

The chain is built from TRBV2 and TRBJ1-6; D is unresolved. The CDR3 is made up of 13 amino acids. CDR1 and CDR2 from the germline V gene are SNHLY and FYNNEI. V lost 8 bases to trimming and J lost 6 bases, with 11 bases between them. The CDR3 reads CASGVSGNSPLHF. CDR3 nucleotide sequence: TGTGCCAGCGGGGTTTCGGGTAATTCACCCCTCCACTTT.

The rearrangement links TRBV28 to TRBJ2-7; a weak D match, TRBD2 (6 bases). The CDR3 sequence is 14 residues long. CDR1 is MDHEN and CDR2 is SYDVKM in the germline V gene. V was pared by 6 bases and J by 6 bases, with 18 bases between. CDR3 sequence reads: CASRGGGRPSEQYF. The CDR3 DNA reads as TGTGCCAGCAGGGGGGGAGGCCGCCCCTCCGAGCAGTACTTC. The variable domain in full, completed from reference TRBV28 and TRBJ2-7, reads DVKVTQSSRYLVKRTGEKVFLECVQDMDHENMFWYRQDPGLGLRLIYFSYDVKMKEKGDIPEGYSVSREKKERFSLILESASTNQTSMYLCASRGGGRPSEQYFGPGTRLTVT.

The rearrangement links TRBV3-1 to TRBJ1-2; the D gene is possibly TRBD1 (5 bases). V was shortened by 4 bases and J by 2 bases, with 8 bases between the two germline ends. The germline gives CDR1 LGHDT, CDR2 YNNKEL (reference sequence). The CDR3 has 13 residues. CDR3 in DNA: TGTGCCAGCAGCCGGGCAGGGAACTATGGCTACACCTTC. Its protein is CASSRAGNYGYTF. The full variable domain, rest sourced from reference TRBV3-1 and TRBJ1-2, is DTAVSQTPKYLVTQMGNDKSIKCEQNLGHDTMYWYKQDSKKFLKIMFSYNNKELIINETVPNRFSPKSPDKAHLNLHINSLELGDSAVYFCASSRAGNYGYTFGSGTRLTVV.

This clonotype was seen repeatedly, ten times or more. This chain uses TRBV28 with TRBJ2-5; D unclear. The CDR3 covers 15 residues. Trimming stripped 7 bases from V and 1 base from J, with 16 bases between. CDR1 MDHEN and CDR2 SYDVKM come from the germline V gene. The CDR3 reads CASILDLGFQETQYF. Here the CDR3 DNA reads TGTGCCAGCATCTTAGATCTGGGGTTCCAAGAGACCCAGTACTTC.

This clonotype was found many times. The CDR3 sequence: CASSSGIQYF. The DNA for the CDR3 is TGTGCCAGCAGTTCGGGCATTCAGTACTTC. The V gene is TRBV28, the J gene TRBJ2-4; D unresolved. Trimming removed 4 bases from V and 9 bases from J, with 4 bases in between. Germline values: CDR1 MDHEN, CDR2 SYDVKM. CDR3 size: 10 residues.